This entry concerns a single T cell receptor (beta chain). As yet, its antigen is unknown. Sequenced by immunoSEQ multiplex PCR; TCRdb stores in-frame clones only, minus some. This sample has around 100,000 clones; about 86% occur once, and the top ten carry 2.5% to 3%. The germline V gene has CDR1 SGHVS and CDR2 FNYEAQ. The V end was cut by 0 bases, the J end by 7 bases, with 7 bases between. CDR3 length equals 14 residues. These data come from a study of T cell clones after liver transplantation. In the study overall: A pre-transplant mixed lymphocyte reaction with TCRbeta sequencing defined graft-donor-reactive clones followed in post-transplant blood.

Study conclusions and caveats: Post-transplant, graft-donor-reactive CD4 TCRbeta sequences in blood dropped significantly in 5 of 8 subjects. Donor-reactive sequences fell more than third party-reactive ones, suggesting partial deletion. Conclusions were preliminary, with small, heterogeneous patient groups.

This sequence was found in a human patient who received a liver transplant. A share of the T cells may be of graft donor origin. This sample comprised CD4+ T cells from blood, obtained 45 to 50 months after liver transplant. The chain joins TRBV7-6 to TRBJ1-6; no definite D call. The CDR3: CASSLAPQNSPLHF. CDR3 coding DNA: TGTGCCAGCAGCTTAGCGCCACAGAATTCACCCCTCCACTTT.